Below, 2 T cell receptor beta chains from the same sample are listed, as sequenced in a study of OX40 agonist ivuxolimab in advanced cancers. Libraries were prepared by immunoSEQ multiplex PCR; TCRdb keeps only in-frame clonotypes and omits some of them. In the table there are roughly 92,000 clones, approximately 88% of which are singletons. The specimen was CD4+ or CD8+ T cells sorted from blood, collected in a trial of the OX40 agonist ivuxolimab. The source is an adult with an advanced solid tumor such as melanoma, head and neck, liver or kidney cancer.

The chain uses TRBV9 and TRBJ2-1; 9 nucleotides agree with TRBD1. Trimming cost V 5 bases and J 2 bases; bases outside gene matches: 2. CDR3 length: 14 residues. The germline V gene encodes CDR1 SGDLS and CDR2 YYNGEE. CDR3 bases: TGTGCCAGCAGTAGACAGGGGGCCTACAATGAGCAGTTCTTC. Its protein product is CASSRQGAYNEQFF.

The chain carries TRBV6-6 and TRBJ2-5; D is unclear. From germline, CDR1 is MNHNY and CDR2 SVGAGI (reference sequence). Deletions cut 6 bases from V and 0 bases from J, with 11 bases between. The CDR3 has 14 amino acids. For the CDR3, the DNA is TGTGCCAGCAGCCCCTCGTCAGACCAAGAGACCCAGTACTTC. Protein sequence: CASSPSSDQETQYF.